This T cell receptor beta chain is drawn from a study of cytomegalovirus exposure and HLA in healthy donors. Primers for the PCR totalled 60 Vbeta and 13 Jbeta. Generated by immunoSEQ multiplex PCR, the TCRdb table keeps only in-frame clones and is missing some. The data contain tens of thousands of clones, around 74% of them singletons. CDR1 SGHNT and CDR2 YYREEE come from the germline V gene (reference sequence). With 0 bases removed from V and 8 bases from J, the gap between germline ends came to 8 bases. This CDR3 contains 12 residues. Source material: PBMCs. The chain employs TRBV5-4 and TRBJ1-2; D uncertain. The receptor comes from a man aged 30-40 years in good health and CMV-seronegative. The CDR3 DNA reads TGTGCCAGCAGCTTGGATTCGCGGGGCTACACCTTC. This codes for CASSLDSRGYTF.